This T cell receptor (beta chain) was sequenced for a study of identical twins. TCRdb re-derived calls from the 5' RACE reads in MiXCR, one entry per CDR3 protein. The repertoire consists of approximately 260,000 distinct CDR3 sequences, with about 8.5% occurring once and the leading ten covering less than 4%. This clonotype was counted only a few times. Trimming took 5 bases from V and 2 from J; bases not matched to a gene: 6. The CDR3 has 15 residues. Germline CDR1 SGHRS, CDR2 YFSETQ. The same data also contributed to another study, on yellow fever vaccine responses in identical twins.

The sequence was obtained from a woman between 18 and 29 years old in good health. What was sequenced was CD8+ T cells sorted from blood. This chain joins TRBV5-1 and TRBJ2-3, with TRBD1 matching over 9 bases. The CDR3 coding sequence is TGCGCCAGCAGACCGGGACAGGGATTCACAGATACGCAGTATTTT. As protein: CASRPGQGFTDTQYF.